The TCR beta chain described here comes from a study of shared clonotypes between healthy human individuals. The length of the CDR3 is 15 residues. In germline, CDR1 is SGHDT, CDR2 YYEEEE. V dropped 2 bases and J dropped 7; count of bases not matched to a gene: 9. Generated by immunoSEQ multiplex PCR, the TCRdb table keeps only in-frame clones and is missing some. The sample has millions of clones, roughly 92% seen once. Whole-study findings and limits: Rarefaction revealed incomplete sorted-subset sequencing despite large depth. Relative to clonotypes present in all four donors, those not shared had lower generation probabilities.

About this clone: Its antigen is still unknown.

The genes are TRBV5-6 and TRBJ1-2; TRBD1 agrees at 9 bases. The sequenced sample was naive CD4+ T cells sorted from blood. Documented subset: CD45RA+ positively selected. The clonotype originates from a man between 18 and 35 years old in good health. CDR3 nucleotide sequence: TGTGCCAGCAGCTTTCTGGACAGGGGCTGGTCTGGCTACACCTTC. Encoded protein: CASSFLDRGWSGYTF.